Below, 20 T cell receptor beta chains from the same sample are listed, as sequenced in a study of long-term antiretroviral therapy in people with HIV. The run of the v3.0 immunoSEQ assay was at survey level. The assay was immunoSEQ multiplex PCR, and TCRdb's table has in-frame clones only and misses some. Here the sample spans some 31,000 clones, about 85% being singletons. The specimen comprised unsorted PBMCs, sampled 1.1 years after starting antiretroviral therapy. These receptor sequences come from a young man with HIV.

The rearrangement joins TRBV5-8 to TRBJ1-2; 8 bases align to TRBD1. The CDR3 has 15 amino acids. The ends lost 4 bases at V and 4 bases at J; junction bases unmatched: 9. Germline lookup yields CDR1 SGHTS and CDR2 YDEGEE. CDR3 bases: TGTGCCAGCAGCGTTACAGGGGGGGGCATCTATGGCTACACCTTC. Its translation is CASSVTGGGIYGYTF.

In DNA form, the CDR3 reads TGTGCCAGCGGTTCGCCGACTTCCGGAAGCTCCTACGAGCAGTACTTC. Translated, it gives CASGSPTSGSSYEQYF. The V and J genes are TRBV7-9 and TRBJ2-7; no firm D call. The CDR3 spans 16 residues. Germline values: CDR1 SEHNR, CDR2 FQNEAQ (reference sequence). Trimming shortened V by 8 bases and J by 0 bases, and 20 bases separated the two germline ends.

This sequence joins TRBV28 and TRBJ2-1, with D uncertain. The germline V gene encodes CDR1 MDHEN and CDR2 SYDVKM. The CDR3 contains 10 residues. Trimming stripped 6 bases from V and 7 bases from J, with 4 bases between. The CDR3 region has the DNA TGTGCCAGCAGCGCTAATGAGCAGTTCTTC. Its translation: CASSANEQFF.

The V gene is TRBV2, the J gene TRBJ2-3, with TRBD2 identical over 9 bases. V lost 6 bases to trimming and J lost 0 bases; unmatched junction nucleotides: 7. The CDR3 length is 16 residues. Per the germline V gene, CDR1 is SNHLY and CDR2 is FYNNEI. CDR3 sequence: CASRKDLAGSTDTQYF. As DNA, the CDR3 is TGTGCCAGCAGGAAAGACCTAGCGGGGAGCACAGATACGCAGTATTTT.

The CDR3: CASSFGGVRLNYGYTF. The CDR3 region has the DNA TGTGCCAGCAGCTTCGGCGGGGTTCGGCTCAACTATGGCTACACCTTC. The rearrangement uses TRBV11-2 and TRBJ1-2; D not certain. V lost 3 bases, J lost 2 bases, and 16 bases lay in between. The CDR3 totals 16 residues. Germline V gives CDR1 SGHAT, CDR2 FQNNGV.

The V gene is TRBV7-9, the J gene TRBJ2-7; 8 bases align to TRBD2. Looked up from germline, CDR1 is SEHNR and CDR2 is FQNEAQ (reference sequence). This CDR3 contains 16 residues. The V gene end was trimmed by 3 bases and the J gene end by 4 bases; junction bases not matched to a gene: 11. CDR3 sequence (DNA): TGTGCCAGCAGCTTTAATTCGGCGGGAGGAAGGTACGAGCAGTACTTC. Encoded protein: CASSFNSAGGRYEQYF.

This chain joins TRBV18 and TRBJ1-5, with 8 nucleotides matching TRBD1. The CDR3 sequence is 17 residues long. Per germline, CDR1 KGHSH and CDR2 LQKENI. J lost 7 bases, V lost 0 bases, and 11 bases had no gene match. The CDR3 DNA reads TGTGCCAGCTCACCACCAGGTTCAGGGGGCAGGGGACAGCCCCAGCATTTT. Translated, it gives CASSPPGSGGRGQPQHF.

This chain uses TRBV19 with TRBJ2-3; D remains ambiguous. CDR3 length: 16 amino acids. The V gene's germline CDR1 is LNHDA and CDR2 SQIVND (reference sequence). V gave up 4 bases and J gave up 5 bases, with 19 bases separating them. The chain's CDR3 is CASSTRPYLQEDTQYF. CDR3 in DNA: TGTGCCAGTAGTACCCGACCATACCTGCAGGAAGATACGCAGTATTTT.

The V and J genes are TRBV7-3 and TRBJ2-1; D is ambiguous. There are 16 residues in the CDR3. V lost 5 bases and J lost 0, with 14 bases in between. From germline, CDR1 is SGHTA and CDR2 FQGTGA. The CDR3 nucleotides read TGTGCCAGCAGCCTAAAAGACCAAAGCTCCTACAATGAGCAGTTCTTC. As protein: CASSLKDQSSYNEQFF.

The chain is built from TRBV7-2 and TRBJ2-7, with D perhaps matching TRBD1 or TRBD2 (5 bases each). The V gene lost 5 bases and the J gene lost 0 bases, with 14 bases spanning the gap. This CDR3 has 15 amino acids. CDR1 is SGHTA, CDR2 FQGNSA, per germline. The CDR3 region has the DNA TGTGCCAGCAGCGTTGGGTCTGGGGGCTCCTACGAGCAGTACTTC. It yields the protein CASSVGSGGSYEQYF.

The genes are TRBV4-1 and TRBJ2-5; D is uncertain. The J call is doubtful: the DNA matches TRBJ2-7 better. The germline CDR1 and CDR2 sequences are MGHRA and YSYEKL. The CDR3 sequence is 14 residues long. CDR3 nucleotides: TGCGCCAGCAGCCAAGCCGAGAATTCCTACGAGCAGTACTTC. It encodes CASSQAENSYEQYF.

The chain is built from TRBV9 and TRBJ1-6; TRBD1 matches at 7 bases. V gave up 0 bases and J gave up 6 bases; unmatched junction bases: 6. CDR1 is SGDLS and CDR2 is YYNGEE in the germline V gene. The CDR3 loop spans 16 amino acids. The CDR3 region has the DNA TGTGCCAGCAGCGTAGTTGGGACAGACCCTAATTCACCCCTCCACTTT. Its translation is CASSVVGTDPNSPLHF.

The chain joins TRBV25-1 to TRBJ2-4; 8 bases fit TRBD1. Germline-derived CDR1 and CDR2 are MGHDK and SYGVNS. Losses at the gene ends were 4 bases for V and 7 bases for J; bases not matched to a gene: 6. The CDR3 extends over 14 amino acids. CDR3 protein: CASSAPTGDNIQYF. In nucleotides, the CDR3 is TGTGCCAGCAGTGCTCCGACAGGGGATAACATTCAGTACTTC.

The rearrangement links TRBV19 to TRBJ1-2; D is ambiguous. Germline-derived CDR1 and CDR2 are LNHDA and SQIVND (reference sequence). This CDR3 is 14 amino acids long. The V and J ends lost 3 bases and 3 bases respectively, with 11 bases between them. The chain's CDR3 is CASSIRQQYYGYTF. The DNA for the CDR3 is TGTGCCAGTAGTATCCGCCAGCAGTACTATGGCTACACCTTC.

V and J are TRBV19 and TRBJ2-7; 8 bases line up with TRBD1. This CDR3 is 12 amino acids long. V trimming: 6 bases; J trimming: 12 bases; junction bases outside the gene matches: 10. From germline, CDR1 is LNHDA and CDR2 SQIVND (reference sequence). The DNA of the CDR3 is TGTGCCAGTAGCCAAACCGGGACAGGCCCGTACTTC. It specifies CASSQTGTGPYF.

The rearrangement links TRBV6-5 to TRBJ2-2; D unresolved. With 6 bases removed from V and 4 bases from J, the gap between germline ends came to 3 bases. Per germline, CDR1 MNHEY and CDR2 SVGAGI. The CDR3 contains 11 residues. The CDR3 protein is CASRSTGELFF. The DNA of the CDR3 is TGTGCCAGCAGATCCACCGGGGAGCTGTTTTTT.

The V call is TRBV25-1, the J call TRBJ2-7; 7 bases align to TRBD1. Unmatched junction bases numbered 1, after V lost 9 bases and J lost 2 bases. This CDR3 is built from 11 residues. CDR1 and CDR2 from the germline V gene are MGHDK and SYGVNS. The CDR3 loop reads CASGQAYEQYF. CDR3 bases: TGTGCCAGTGGACAGGCCTACGAGCAGTACTTC.

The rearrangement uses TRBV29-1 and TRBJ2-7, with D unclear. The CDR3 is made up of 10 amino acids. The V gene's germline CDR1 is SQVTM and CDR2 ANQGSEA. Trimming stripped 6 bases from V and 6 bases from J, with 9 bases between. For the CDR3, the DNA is TGCAGCGTCCGGTCGGGCGAGCAGTACTTC. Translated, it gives CSVRSGEQYF.

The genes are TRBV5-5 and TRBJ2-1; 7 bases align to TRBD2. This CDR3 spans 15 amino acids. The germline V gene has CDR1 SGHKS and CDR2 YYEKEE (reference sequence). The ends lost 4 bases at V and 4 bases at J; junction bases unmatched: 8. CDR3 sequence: CASSPTGGGYNEQFF. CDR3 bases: TGTGCCAGCAGCCCTACTGGGGGGGGTTACAATGAGCAGTTCTTC.

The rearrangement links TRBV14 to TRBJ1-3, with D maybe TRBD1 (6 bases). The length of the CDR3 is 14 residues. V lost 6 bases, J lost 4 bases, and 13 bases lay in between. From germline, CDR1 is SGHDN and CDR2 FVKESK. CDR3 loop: CASSSQGRGNTIYF. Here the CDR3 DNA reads TGTGCCAGCAGTTCTCAGGGGCGCGGAAACACCATATATTTT.